These 5 T cell receptor beta chains were all obtained from the same sample, sequenced in a study of blood T cells in healthy people across ages (dated by TCRdb to 2015 to 2017). The protocol used for the library was 5' RACE. The data were produced on an Illumina HiSeq 2500. A second PCR of roughly 7 to 11 cycles was performed with a sample-barcoded 5' primer and a J-beta primer mix. The public reads were reanalyzed by TCRdb: fastp trimming at Q25, MiXCR alignment, in-frame beta chains only. Rows with a matching CDR3 protein are joined into one entry that keeps the most common DNA and genes. The table for this sample lists over 600,000 distinct CDR3 sequences; around 41% of them were counted only once. Around 30% of the sample is in the top ten clones. Sequenced: blood. The receptor source for this set is a man older than 75 in good health.

The rearrangement links TRBV2 to TRBJ1-1; D gene unclear. The CDR3 runs 13 residues. V was clipped by 3 bases and J by 2 bases, with 7 bases between them. Germline CDR1 and CDR2: SNHLY and FYNNEI. The CDR3 DNA sequence: TGTGCCAGCAGTGATCCTCTTAACACTGAAGCTTTCTTT. Translation: CASSDPLNTEAFF.

The V and J genes are TRBV7-2 and TRBJ2-4, with D unresolved. The CDR3 has 17 amino acids. V dropped 2 bases and J dropped 3 bases, with 17 bases sitting between them. Looked up from germline, CDR1 is SGHTA and CDR2 is FQGNSA. In DNA, the CDR3 is TGTGCCAGCAGCTTATTGAGTGGGGTCGTCGGCAAAAACATTCAGTACTTC. Translated, it gives CASSLLSGVVGKNIQYF.

The chain combines TRBV7-2 with TRBJ2-2; no clear D gene. Germline CDR1 and CDR2: SGHTA and FQGNSA. This CDR3 spans 12 amino acids. V lost 3 bases and J 6 bases, leaving 5 bases between the germline ends. CDR3 coding DNA: TGTGCCAGCAGCTTTTATTCCGGGGAGCTGTTTTTT. Protein product: CASSFYSGELFF.

The chain employs TRBV7-6 and TRBJ2-1, with 9 bases matching TRBD2. Per the germline V gene, CDR1 is SGHVS and CDR2 is FNYEAQ. Trimming took 4 bases from V and 2 from J; bases not matched to a gene: 12. This CDR3 has 18 residues. The DNA for the CDR3 is TGTGCCAGCAGCTCACTCGTTCTGACTAGCGGAGCCTACAATGAGCAGTTCTTC. Translated, it gives CASSSLVLTSGAYNEQFF.

The CDR3 DNA reads TGTGCCAGCAGCCAAGGCACAGGGGATATTAGCAATCAGCCCCAGCATTTT. Residues: CASSQGTGDISNQPQHF. This chain connects TRBV4-2 to TRBJ1-5, with 7 nucleotides matching TRBD1. This CDR3 has 17 residues. CDR1 is LGHNA and CDR2 is YNFKEQ in the germline V gene. J lost 0 bases, V lost 1 base, and 6 bases had no gene match.